This T cell receptor beta chain was obtained from a study of CD8 T cells in Susac syndrome. Background on the study: When their blood was taken, patients with Susac syndrome were therapy-naive, taking corticosteroids, or taking intravenous immunoglobulin alone.

With random hexamers, reverse transcription was performed on about 0.5 to 1 ug of RNA. Multiplex PCR with immunoSEQ amplified the TCR beta CDR3 across 54 Vbeta and 13 Jbeta. MiXCR, applied by TCRdb to the immunoSEQ multiplex PCR reads, yields one record per CDR3 protein. The table includes around 53,000 distinct CDR3 sequences, roughly 94% detected once. The sample holds one count of this clonotype. Its antigen is unidentified. From blood CD8+ and CD4+ T cells, TCR beta sequences were generated. The CDR3 spans 16 residues. Germline V gives CDR1 SGDLS, CDR2 YYNGEE. The germline V and J ends were trimmed by 3 bases and 3 bases, with 16 bases remaining between them. Study-wide findings and caveats: Approximately 16 Susac-specific public clones were found in total CD8+ repertoires and four to six in CD8+ TEMRA repertoires.

J is TRBJ1-3 and V is TRBV9; no definite D call. The sequence came from a human donor with Susac syndrome. Sequencing was carried out using CD8+ T cells from PBMCs. The CDR3 spells CASSGSNAGYGNTIYF. The CDR3 nucleotides are TGTGCCAGCAGCGGTAGTAATGCGGGGTATGGAAACACCATATATTTT.